The 2 T cell receptor beta chains in this list originate from one sample, sequenced in a study of Ad26.COV2.S vaccination and SARS-CoV-2 variants. Assay used: immunoSEQ multiplex PCR; TCRdb lists only in-frame clones, some missing. Of approximately 400,000 clones listed, 92% are singletons. The specimen comprised peripheral blood, sampled after recovery from COVID-19. Source of these receptors: a human donor who had recovered from COVID-19.

This chain connects TRBV6-4 to TRBJ2-1; TRBD2 agrees at 8 bases. With 5 bases clipped from V and 8 bases from J, the junction kept 11 bases outside the gene matches. The CDR3 covers 15 residues. Per germline, CDR1 MRHNA and CDR2 SNTAGT. This CDR3 reads CASSLSGGGLDEQFF. DNA for the CDR3: TGTGCCAGCAGTCTGTCAGGCGGGGGACTAGATGAGCAGTTCTTC.

This sequence joins TRBV2 and TRBJ2-7, with D tentatively TRBD1 or TRBD2 (5 bases each). Trimming took 5 bases from V and 0 from J, leaving 14 bases between them. From germline, CDR1 is SNHLY and CDR2 FYNNEI. The CDR3 is 15 amino acids. The CDR3, as DNA: TGTGCCAGCAGTATGGGACCGACTATCTCCTACGAGCAGTACTTC. Its protein product is CASSMGPTISYEQYF.